The 28 T cell receptor beta chains in this list originate from one sample, sequenced in a study of blood T cells in healthy people across ages. A second PCR, run for roughly 7 to 11 cycles, used a sample-barcoded 5' primer plus a J-beta primer mix. MiXCR was run by TCRdb on the 5' RACE reads, yielding one entry per CDR3 protein. Counted here are around 1.5 million distinct CDR3 sequences, 30% to 35% occurring once; the ten biggest clones make up about 11%. The sample taken for sequencing was blood. The receptors shown here come from a woman younger than 45 in good health.

The chain joins TRBV3-1 to TRBJ2-3; 8 bases agree with TRBD2. Germline V gene data show CDR1 as LGHDT and CDR2 as YNNKEL (reference sequence). V dropped 6 bases and J dropped 0; count of bases not matched to a gene: 5. The CDR3 length is 15 residues. The CDR3 coding sequence is TGTGCCAGCAGAACCCAGCGGGAGAGCACAGATACGCAGTATTTT. It encodes CASRTQRESTDTQYF.

V gene TRBV5-6 combines with J gene TRBJ2-3; 7 nucleotides match TRBD2. The CDR3 is 18 residues long. The junction had 11 bases not matched to a gene; V was cut back by 0 bases and J by 1 base. The germline CDR1 and CDR2 sequences are SGHDT and YYEEEE. CDR3 sequence: CASSLDGLSGTRTDTQYF. The CDR3 DNA reads as TGTGCCAGCAGCTTGGACGGATTGAGCGGGACCCGCACAGATACGCAGTATTTT.

This clonotype was detected only a few times. The rearrangement links TRBV6-1 to TRBJ2-7; D is ambiguous. V lost 1 base to trimming and J lost 2 bases, with 18 bases between them. Germline V lookup: CDR1 MNHNS, CDR2 SASEGT. This CDR3 has 17 amino acids. CDR3 amino acids: CASSEEDGYLETYEQYF. CDR3 DNA: TGTGCCAGCAGTGAAGAGGACGGATACTTAGAAACCTACGAGCAGTACTTC.

This clonotype came up many times. V usage is TRBV4-2 and J usage is TRBJ2-4; possibly TRBD1 for D (6 bases). The CDR3 is 18 amino acids. Germline V CDR1 and CDR2: LGHNA, YNFKEQ. V was trimmed by 0 bases and J by 0 bases, leaving 15 bases between them. CDR3 in amino acids: CASSQDVEAGAAKNIQYF. CDR3 coding DNA: TGTGCCAGCAGCCAAGATGTCGAGGCAGGGGCAGCCAAAAACATTCAGTACTTC.

V and J are TRBV3-1 and TRBJ1-3; D is undetermined. Germline assignment: CDR1 LGHDT and CDR2 YNNKEL (reference sequence). V shed 7 bases and J shed 7 bases, with 8 bases lying between them. The CDR3 spans 11 residues. As DNA, the CDR3 is TGTGCCAGCACTTTCTCGAACACCATATATTTT. Its protein product is CASTFSNTIYF. The full variable domain, with the rest looked up from reference TRBV3-1 and TRBJ1-3, is DTAVSQTPKYLVTQMGNDKSIKCEQNLGHDTMYWYKQDSKKFLKIMFSYNNKELIINETVPNRFSPKSPDKAHLNLHINSLELGDSAVYFCASTFSNTIYFGEGSWLTVV.

The rearrangement joins TRBV30 to TRBJ2-7, with D possibly being TRBD1 or TRBD2 (5 bases each). This CDR3 has 14 residues. The ends were cut back, 5 bases at V and 0 bases at J, with 14 bases in the middle. Looked up from germline, CDR1 is GTSNPN and CDR2 is SVGIG (reference sequence). Here the CDR3 reads CAWEGPGSSYEQYF. The CDR3 DNA follows: TGTGCCTGGGAGGGCCCAGGGAGCTCCTACGAGCAGTACTTC.

J is TRBJ2-1 and V is TRBV20-1; D may correspond to TRBD1 or TRBD2 (6 bases each). The V gene lost 5 bases and the J gene lost 2 bases, with 16 bases spanning the gap. Germline CDR1 DFQATT, CDR2 SNEGSKA (reference sequence). This CDR3 has 15 residues. This CDR3 reads CSAGGDGGPYNEQFF. CDR3 bases: TGCAGTGCTGGAGGAGATGGGGGGCCCTACAATGAGCAGTTCTTC.

This clonotype was detected a few times. The V call is TRBV6-6, the J call TRBJ1-5; D not certain. The V end was cut by 5 bases, the J end by 1 base, with 15 bases between. The CDR3 spans 16 residues. The V gene's germline CDR1 is MNHNY and CDR2 SVGAGI (reference sequence). The DNA of the CDR3 is TGTGCCAGCAGTATATTCGGGAGCGGGAGCAATCAGCCCCAGCATTTT. Encoded protein: CASSIFGSGSNQPQHF.

This clonotype was recorded at least ten times. V is TRBV12-3 or TRBV12-4 and J is TRBJ2-4; a weak D match, TRBD2 (6 bases). The V and J ends lost 3 bases and 5 bases respectively, with 17 bases between them. The CDR3 sequence is 16 residues long. This CDR3 reads CASSFSRESWQNIQYF. The CDR3 DNA reads as TGTGCCAGCAGTTTTTCCCGGGAGTCTTGGCAAAACATTCAGTACTTC.

Concerning this clonotype itself: At one end the junction does not follow the germline gene, possibly because of a read error. The chain couples TRBV6-6 to TRBJ2-3, with 7 positions matching TRBD1. Germline V CDR1 and CDR2: MNHNY, SVGAGI (reference sequence). This CDR3 comprises 14 residues. Here the CDR3 reads CANSYFSGGNTQYF. The CDR3 bases are TGTGCCAACAGTTACTTTTCAGGGGGAAATACGCAGTATTTT.

This clonotype turned up a few times. V usage is TRBV20-1 and J usage is TRBJ2-7; D gene ambiguous. The CDR3 is 13 amino acids. V gave up 0 bases and J gave up 0 bases, with 6 bases separating them. Germline values: CDR1 DFQATT, CDR2 SNEGSKA (reference sequence). The CDR3 DNA sequence: TGCAGTGCTAGAGACCCGTACTCCTACGAGCAGTACTTC. Protein sequence: CSARDPYSYEQYF.

This clonotype was recorded a few times. This chain uses TRBV7-9 with TRBJ2-4; TRBD1 agrees at 8 bases. In germline, CDR1 is SEHNR, CDR2 FQNEAQ (reference sequence). V shed 0 bases, J shed 1 base, and the junction held 11 bases outside the gene matches. This CDR3 contains 19 residues. CDR3 coding DNA: TGTGCCAGCAGCTTAGCGAGGACAGGGACGTCCAGGGCCAAAAACATTCAGTACTTC. This gives the protein CASSLARTGTSRAKNIQYF.

This clonotype was detected many times. This chain connects TRBV27 to TRBJ2-7; TRBD1 or TRBD2 may be the D gene (5 bases each). CDR1 and CDR2 (germline): MNHEY, SMNVEV (reference sequence). This CDR3 contains 12 residues. V was shortened by 5 bases and J by 2 bases, with 7 bases between the two germline ends. The CDR3 sequence: CASSRDAYEQYF. In DNA form, the CDR3 reads TGTGCCAGCAGTAGGGACGCCTACGAGCAGTACTTC.

This clonotype is a singleton in its sample. The chain combines TRBV10-2 with TRBJ2-5; TRBD1 might be the D (6 bases). Judging by the DNA end, TRBJ2-7 fits better; the J call may be wrong. CDR3 length: 13 amino acids. The germline V gene has CDR1 WSHSY and CDR2 SAAADI. CDR3 region: CASSIRGINEQYF. The CDR3 region has the DNA TGCGCCAGCAGTATCAGGGGTATAAACGAGCAGTACTTC.

The chain joins TRBV12-3 or TRBV12-4 to TRBJ2-1; no reliable D call. V gave up 7 bases and J gave up 0 bases, with 7 bases separating them. The CDR3 is 13 residues long. CDR3 residues: CASNYDSYNEQFF. The CDR3 DNA sequence: TGTGCCAGCAATTACGACTCCTACAATGAGCAGTTCTTC.

This clonotype was observed a few times. This rearrangement joins TRBV12-3 or TRBV12-4 to TRBJ2-1; 10 bases are shared with TRBD1. The CDR3 is made up of 15 amino acids. J gave up 7 bases and V 6 bases, and 9 bases lay outside the gene matches. CDR3 amino acids: CASRERQGAWNEQFF. CDR3 nucleotide sequence: TGTGCCAGCAGGGAAAGACAGGGGGCTTGGAATGAGCAGTTCTTC.

This chain uses TRBV18 with TRBJ1-1, with no clear D. The CDR3 has 14 residues. V was trimmed by 1 base and J by 0 bases, leaving 6 bases between them. The germline V gene has CDR1 KGHSH and CDR2 LQKENI. The CDR3 bases are TGTGCCAGCTCACCACAACGTGTGAACACTGAAGCTTTCTTT. Translating it yields CASSPQRVNTEAFF.

This clonotype has just a few counts. This chain connects TRBV9 to TRBJ1-1, with D uncertain. The CDR3 runs to 14 residues. Germline V gene sequence: CDR1 SGDLS, CDR2 YYNGEE. The V end was cut by 0 bases, the J end by 5 bases, with 11 bases between. As DNA, the CDR3 is TGTGCCAGCAGCGTAGATGGAGCAGAAACTGAAGCTTTCTTT. Translating gives CASSVDGAETEAFF.

The J gene is TRBJ1-2, the V gene TRBV6-5; no clear D. This CDR3 contains 13 residues. Per the germline V gene, CDR1 is MNHEY and CDR2 is SVGAGI. The ends were cut back, 6 bases at V and 0 bases at J, with 8 bases in the middle. The chain's CDR3 is CASSNSANYGYTF. CDR3 bases: TGTGCCAGCAGCAACAGTGCTAACTATGGCTACACCTTC.

The sample holds a few counts of this clonotype. The J gene is TRBJ1-6, the V gene TRBV4-1; TRBD1 might be the D (6 bases). Trimming pared 4 bases from V and 1 base from J, leaving 17 bases between. CDR3 length: 18 residues. Germline CDR1 is MGHRA and CDR2 is YSYEKL. CDR3 residues: CASSPTGSGQSYNSPLHF. CDR3 sequence (DNA): TGCGCCAGCAGCCCCACCGGATCTGGACAGTCCTATAATTCACCCCTCCACTTT.

The chain is built from TRBV20-1 and TRBJ2-5; 7 bases line up with TRBD1. The J call may be faulty, since TRBJ2-7 better matches the DNA end. The CDR3 contains 13 residues. The germline V gene encodes CDR1 DFQATT and CDR2 SNEGSKA (reference sequence). CDR3 nucleotide sequence: TGCAGTGCTCCGACAGGGCTACTCAGCGAGCAGTACTTC. Its translation is CSAPTGLLSEQYF.

The chain joins TRBV7-9 to TRBJ2-1; D might be TRBD2 (5 bases). The V gene's germline CDR1 is SEHNR and CDR2 FQNEAQ (reference sequence). Trimming shortened V by 6 bases and J by 9 bases, and 15 bases separated the two germline ends. The CDR3 totals 13 residues. DNA of the CDR3: TGTGCCAGCAGGGACTTCAGAATCGGTGAGCAGTTCTTC. This codes for CASRDFRIGEQFF.

This clonotype was observed a few times. The V gene is TRBV7-2, the J gene TRBJ2-7; 7 bases are a match to TRBD1. CDR3 size: 15 residues. Unmatched junction bases numbered 12, after V lost 4 bases and J lost 6 bases. Per the germline V gene, CDR1 is SGHTA and CDR2 is FQGNSA. CDR3 in DNA: TGTGCCAGCAGCTCCTATACCGGGACAGCGGTCGAGCAGTACTTC. This translates into CASSSYTGTAVEQYF.

J is TRBJ2-7 and V is TRBV4-2, with TRBD2 matching over 10 bases. The J segment lost 2 bases and the V segment lost 3 bases, leaving 7 bases of the junction unmatched. Germline loops: CDR1 LGHNA, CDR2 YNFKEQ. This CDR3 is built from 16 residues. As DNA, the CDR3 is TGTGCCAGCAGCCACGGTTCTAGCGGGAGCCCCTACGAGCAGTACTTC. This gives the protein CASSHGSSGSPYEQYF.

This clonotype was counted only a few times. This chain joins TRBV27 and TRBJ2-7, with D unclear. The germline V and J ends were trimmed by 2 bases and 1 base, with 15 bases remaining between them. Germline CDR1 and CDR2: MNHEY and SMNVEV (reference sequence). The CDR3 extends over 16 amino acids. The CDR3 region is CASSLGSSGFSYEQYF. The CDR3, as DNA: TGTGCCAGCAGTTTAGGCTCATCTGGATTTTCCTACGAGCAGTACTTC.

The rearrangement uses TRBV5-1 and TRBJ2-1; 7 bases align to TRBD2. The CDR3 is made up of 14 amino acids. Germline CDR1 reads SGHRS; CDR2 reads YFSETQ. The trim removed 4 bases at V and 5 bases at J, leaving 6 bases unmatched. The CDR3 is CASSPTSFDNEQFF. The CDR3 region has the DNA TGCGCCAGCAGCCCGACTAGCTTCGACAATGAGCAGTTCTTC.

This clonotype was observed a handful of times. The V call is TRBV20-1, the J call TRBJ2-7; tentatively, D is TRBD1 (7 bases). V was shortened by 0 bases and J by 6 bases, with 18 bases between the two germline ends. Germline lookup yields CDR1 DFQATT and CDR2 SNEGSKA (reference sequence). This CDR3 is built from 15 residues. CDR3 sequence: CSAREVLRQGGEQYF. CDR3 DNA sequence: TGCAGTGCTAGAGAGGTTTTGCGGCAGGGGGGCGAGCAGTACTTC.

This clonotype has just a few counts. The chain links TRBV20-1 to TRBJ1-2, with no clear D. This CDR3 has 14 residues. V shed 0 bases and J shed 7 bases, with 15 bases lying between them. Germline lookup yields CDR1 DFQATT and CDR2 SNEGSKA (reference sequence). CDR3 nucleotide sequence: TGCAGTGCTAGAGATCCCTTCGACGGAGGTGGCTACACCTTC. It translates to CSARDPFDGGGYTF.